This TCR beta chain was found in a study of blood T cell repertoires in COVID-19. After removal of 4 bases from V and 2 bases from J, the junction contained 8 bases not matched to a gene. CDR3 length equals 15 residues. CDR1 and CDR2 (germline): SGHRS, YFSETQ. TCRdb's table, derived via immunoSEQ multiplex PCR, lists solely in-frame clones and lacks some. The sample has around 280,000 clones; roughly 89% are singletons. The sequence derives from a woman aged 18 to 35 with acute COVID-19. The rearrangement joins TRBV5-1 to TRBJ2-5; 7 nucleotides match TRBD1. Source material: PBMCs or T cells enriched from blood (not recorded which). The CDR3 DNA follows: TGCGCCAGCAGCCCTACAGGACAGGCGCAAGAGACCCAGTACTTC. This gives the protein CASSPTGQAQETQYF.